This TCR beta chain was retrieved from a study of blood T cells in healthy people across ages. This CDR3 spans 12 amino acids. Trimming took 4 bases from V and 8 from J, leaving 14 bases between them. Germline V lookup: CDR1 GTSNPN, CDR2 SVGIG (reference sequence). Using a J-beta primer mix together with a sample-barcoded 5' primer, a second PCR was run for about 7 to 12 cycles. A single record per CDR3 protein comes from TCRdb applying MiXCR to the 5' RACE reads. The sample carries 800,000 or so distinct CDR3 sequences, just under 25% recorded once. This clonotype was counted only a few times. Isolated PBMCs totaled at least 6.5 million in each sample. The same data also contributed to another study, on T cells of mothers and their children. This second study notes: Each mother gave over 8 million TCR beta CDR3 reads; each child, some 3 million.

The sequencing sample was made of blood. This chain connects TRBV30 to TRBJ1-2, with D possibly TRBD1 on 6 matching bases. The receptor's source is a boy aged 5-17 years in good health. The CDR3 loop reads CAWKTHRAGYTF. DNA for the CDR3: TGTGCCTGGAAAACACACAGGGCGGGCTACACCTTC. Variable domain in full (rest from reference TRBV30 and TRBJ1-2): SQTIHQWPATLVQPVGSPLSLECTVEGTSNPNLYWYRQAAGRGLQLLFYSVGIGQISSEVPQNLSASRPQDRQFILSSKKLLLSDSGFYLCAWKTHRAGYTFGSGTRLTVV.